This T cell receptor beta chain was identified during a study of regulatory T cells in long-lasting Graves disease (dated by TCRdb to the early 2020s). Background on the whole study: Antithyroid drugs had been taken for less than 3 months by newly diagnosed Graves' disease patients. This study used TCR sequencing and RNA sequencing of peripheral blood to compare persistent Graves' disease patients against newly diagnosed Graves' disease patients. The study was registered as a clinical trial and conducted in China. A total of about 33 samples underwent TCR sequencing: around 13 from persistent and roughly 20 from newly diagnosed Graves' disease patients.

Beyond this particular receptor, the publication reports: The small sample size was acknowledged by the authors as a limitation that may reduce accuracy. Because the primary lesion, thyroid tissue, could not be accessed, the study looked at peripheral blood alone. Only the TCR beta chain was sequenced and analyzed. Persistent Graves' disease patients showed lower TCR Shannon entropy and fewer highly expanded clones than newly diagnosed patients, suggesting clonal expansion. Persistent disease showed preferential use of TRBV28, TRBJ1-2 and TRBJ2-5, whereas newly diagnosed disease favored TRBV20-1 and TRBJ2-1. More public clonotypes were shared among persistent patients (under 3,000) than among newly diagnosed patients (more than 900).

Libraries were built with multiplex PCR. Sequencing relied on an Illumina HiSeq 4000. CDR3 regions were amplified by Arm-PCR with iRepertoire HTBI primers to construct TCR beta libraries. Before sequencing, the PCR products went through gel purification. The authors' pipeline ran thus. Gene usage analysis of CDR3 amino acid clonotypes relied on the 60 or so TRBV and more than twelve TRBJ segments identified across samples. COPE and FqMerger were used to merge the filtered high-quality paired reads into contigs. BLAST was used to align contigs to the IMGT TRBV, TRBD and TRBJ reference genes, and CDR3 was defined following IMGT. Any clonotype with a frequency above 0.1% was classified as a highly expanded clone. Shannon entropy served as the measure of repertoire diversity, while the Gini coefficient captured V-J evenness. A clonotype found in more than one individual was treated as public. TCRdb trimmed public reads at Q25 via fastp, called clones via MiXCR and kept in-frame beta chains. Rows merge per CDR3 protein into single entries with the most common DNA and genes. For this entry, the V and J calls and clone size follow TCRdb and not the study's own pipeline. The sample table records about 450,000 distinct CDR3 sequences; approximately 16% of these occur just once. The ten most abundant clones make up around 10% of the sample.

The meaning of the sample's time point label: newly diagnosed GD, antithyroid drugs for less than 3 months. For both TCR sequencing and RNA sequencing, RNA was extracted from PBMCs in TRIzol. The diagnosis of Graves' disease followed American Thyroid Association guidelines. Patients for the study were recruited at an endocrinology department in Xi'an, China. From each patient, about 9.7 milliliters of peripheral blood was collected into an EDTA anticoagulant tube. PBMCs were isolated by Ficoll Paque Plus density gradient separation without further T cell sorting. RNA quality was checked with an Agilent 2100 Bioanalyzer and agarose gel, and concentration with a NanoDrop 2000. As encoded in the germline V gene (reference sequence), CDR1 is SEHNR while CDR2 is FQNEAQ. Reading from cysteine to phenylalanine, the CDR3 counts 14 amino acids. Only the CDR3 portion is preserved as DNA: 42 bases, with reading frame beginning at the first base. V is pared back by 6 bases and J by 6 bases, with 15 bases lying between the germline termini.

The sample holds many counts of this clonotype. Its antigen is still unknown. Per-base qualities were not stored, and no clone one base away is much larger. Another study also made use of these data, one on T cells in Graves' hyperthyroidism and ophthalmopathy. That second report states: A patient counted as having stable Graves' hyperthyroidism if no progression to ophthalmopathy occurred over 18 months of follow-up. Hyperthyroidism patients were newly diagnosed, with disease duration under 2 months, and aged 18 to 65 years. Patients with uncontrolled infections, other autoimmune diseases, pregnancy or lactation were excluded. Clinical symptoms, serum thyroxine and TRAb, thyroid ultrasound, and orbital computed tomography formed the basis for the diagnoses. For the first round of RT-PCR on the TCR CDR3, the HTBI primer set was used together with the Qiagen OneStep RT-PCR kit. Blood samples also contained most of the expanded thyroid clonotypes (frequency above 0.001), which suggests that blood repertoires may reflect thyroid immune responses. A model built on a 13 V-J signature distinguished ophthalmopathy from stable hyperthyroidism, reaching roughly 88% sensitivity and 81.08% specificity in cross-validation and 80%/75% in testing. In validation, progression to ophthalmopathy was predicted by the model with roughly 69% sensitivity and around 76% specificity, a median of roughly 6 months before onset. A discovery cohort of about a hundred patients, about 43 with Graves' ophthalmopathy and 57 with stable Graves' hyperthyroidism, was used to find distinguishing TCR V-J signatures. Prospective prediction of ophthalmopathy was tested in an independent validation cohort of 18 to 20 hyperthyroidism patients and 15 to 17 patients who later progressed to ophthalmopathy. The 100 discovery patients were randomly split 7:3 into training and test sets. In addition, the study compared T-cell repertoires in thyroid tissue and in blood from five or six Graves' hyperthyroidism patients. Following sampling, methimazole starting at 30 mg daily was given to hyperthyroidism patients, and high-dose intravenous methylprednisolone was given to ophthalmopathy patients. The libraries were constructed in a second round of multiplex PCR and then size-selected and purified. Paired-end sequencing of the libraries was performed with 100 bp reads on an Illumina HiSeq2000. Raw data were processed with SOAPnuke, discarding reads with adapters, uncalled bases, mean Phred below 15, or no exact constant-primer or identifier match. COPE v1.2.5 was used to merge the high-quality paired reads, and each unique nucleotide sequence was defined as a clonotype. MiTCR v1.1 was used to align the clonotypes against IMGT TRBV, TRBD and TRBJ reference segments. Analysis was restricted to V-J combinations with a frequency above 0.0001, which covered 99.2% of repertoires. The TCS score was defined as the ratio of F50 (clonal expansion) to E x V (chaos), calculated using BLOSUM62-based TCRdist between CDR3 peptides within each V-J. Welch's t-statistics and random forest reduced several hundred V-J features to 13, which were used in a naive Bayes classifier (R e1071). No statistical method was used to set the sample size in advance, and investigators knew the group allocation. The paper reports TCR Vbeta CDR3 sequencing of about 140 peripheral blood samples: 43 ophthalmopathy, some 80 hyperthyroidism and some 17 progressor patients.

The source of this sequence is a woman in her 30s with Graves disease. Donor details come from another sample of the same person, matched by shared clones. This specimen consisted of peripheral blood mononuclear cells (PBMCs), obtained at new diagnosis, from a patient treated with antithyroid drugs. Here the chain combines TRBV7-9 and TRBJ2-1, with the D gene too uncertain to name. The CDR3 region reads CASSSQGLSNEQFF. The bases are TGTGCCAGCAGTTCTCAAGGCTTGAGCAATGAGCAGTTCTTC.